A single sample gave rise to the 25 T cell receptor beta chains below, sequenced in a study of CD8+ T cells in alopecia areata (dated by TCRdb to 2016 to 2018). Receptor libraries were prepared by the immunoSEQ multiplex PCR assay. RNA was extracted from all samples and reverse transcribed into cDNA as template for TCR sequencing. Drawn from immuneACCESS, this table holds only the in-frame rearrangements with V and J called that TCRdb kept. Clones are partly lost; checked studies trace under half to an unresolved V gene and leave the rest unexplained. The sample table records fewer than 250,000 clones; roughly 44% of these occur just once. The ten largest account for 2% to 3% of the sample. Read against the paper, the sample's treatment or condition label means: oral pan-JAK inhibitor, 5-10 mg twice daily. Here the sequenced sample was CD4+ T cells sorted from blood, taken at approximately week 39, from a patient treated with tofacitinib. These receptors came from a human donor with alopecia areata.

The chain uses TRBV5-1 and TRBJ1-2; the D is unclear. V lost 3 bases to trimming and J lost 5 bases, with 14 bases between them. The CDR3 runs to 14 residues. Germline V CDR1 and CDR2: SGHRS, YFSETQ. CDR3 bases: TGCGCCAGCAGCTCTGGCGAAGGAAAGTATGGCTACACCTTC. This codes for CASSSGEGKYGYTF.

This clone has a handful of counts. This chain uses TRBV7-3 with TRBJ1-3; D may be TRBD1 (5 bases). The germline gives CDR1 SGHTA, CDR2 FQGTGA. Trimming left V 2 bases short and J 0 bases short, with 11 bases between. The CDR3 is 16 residues long. The CDR3 protein is CASSLGAHDSGNTIYF. The CDR3 bases are TGTGCCAGCAGCTTAGGGGCCCATGACTCTGGAAACACCATATATTTT.

The chain employs TRBV19 and TRBJ2-5; 9 bases fit TRBD2. The germline V gene has CDR1 LNHDA and CDR2 SQIVND (reference sequence). The CDR3 covers 16 residues. V shed 5 bases and J 4 bases; nucleotides not matched to a gene: 11. This chain's CDR3 is CASSGTGTSRSETQYF. DNA for the CDR3: TGTGCCAGTAGTGGGACCGGGACTAGCCGCTCAGAGACCCAGTACTTC. The entire variable domain, with the rest obtained from reference TRBV19 and TRBJ2-5, is as follows: DGGITQSPKYLFRKEGQNVTLSCEQNLNHDAMYWYRQDPGQGLRLIYYSQIVNDFQKGDIAEGYSVSREKKESFPLTVTSAQKNPTAFYLCASSGTGTSRSETQYFGPGTRLLVL.

The gene calls are TRBV6-5 and TRBJ2-7, with unresolved D. The CDR3 consists of 13 residues. Germline V gene lookup returns CDR1 MNHEY and CDR2 SVGAGI. V was clipped by 2 bases and J by 1 base, with 6 bases between them. CDR3 coding DNA: TGTGCCAGCAGTTACGGAGTATCCTACGAGCAGTACTTC. It is translated as CASSYGVSYEQYF.

The rearrangement links TRBV11-2 to TRBJ1-2; D is perhaps TRBD1 (5 bases). The ends were cut back, 5 bases at V and 3 bases at J, with 10 bases in the middle. The CDR3 runs 13 residues. Germline loops: CDR1 SGHAT, CDR2 FQNNGV. The CDR3 is CASSPGTDYGYTF. The CDR3 DNA sequence: TGTGCCAGCAGCCCCGGGACGGACTATGGCTACACCTTC.

The rearrangement links TRBV27 to TRBJ2-1, with TRBD2 matching over 13 bases. This CDR3 spans 17 amino acids. CDR1 and CDR2 from the germline V gene are MNHEY and SMNVEV (reference sequence). Losses at the gene ends were 6 bases for V and 5 bases for J; bases not matched to a gene: 10. The CDR3 is CASSPLGGLAGHNEQFF. Here the CDR3 DNA reads TGTGCCAGCAGCCCCTTGGGGGGACTAGCGGGGCACAATGAGCAGTTCTTC.

The table lists this clone with a few counts. The gene calls are TRBV2 and TRBJ2-6; 11 nucleotides match TRBD1. The J segment lost 2 bases and the V segment lost 10 bases, leaving 7 bases of the junction unmatched. CDR3 length equals 16 residues. Germline values: CDR1 SNHLY, CDR2 FYNNEI. The CDR3 sequence is CATRTGGTAGANVLTF. The CDR3 region has the DNA TGTGCCACTCGGACAGGGGGCACGGCTGGGGCCAACGTCCTGACTTTC.

A few counts support this clone. The chain uses TRBV5-1 and TRBJ2-3; 11 bases agree with TRBD2. The trim removed 4 bases at V and 2 bases at J, leaving 15 bases unmatched. From germline, CDR1 is SGHRS and CDR2 YFSETQ. CDR3 size: 19 residues. CDR3 nucleotide sequence: TGCGCCAGCAGCCGCAAACCTACCACTAGCGGGAGTTCCACAGATACGCAGTATTTT. Amino acid sequence: CASSRKPTTSGSSTDTQYF.

This clone came up a few times. This sequence joins TRBV15 and TRBJ1-5, with 7 positions matching TRBD1. The trim removed 3 bases at V and 2 bases at J, leaving 7 bases unmatched. There are 16 residues in the CDR3. The germline V gene has CDR1 LNHNV and CDR2 YYDKDF (reference sequence). CDR3 amino acids: CATSSDRVYGNQPQHF. The CDR3 DNA reads as TGTGCCACCAGCAGCGACAGGGTTTATGGCAATCAGCCCCAGCATTTT.

The chain links TRBV18 to TRBJ1-5; TRBD1 agrees at 7 bases. The CDR3 consists of 13 residues. Per the germline V gene, CDR1 is KGHSH and CDR2 is LQKENI. After removal of 5 bases from V and 7 bases from J, the junction contained 5 bases not matched to a gene. CDR3 nucleotide sequence: TGTGCCAGCTCATACGACAGGGAGCAGCCCCAGCATTTT. It specifies CASSYDREQPQHF.

V is TRBV2 and J is TRBJ1-2; D is unclear. The CDR3 totals 14 residues. The germline V gene has CDR1 SNHLY and CDR2 FYNNEI. Trimming removed 7 bases from V and 2 bases from J, with 14 bases in between. CDR3 DNA sequence: TGTGCCAGCACCGGTGGCGCTTTGAACTATGGCTACACCTTC. This translates into CASTGGALNYGYTF.

In this sample, this clone turned up a few times. V is TRBV20-1 and J is TRBJ1-1, with 7 bases fitting TRBD1. CDR3 length equals 11 residues. The germline V gene encodes CDR1 DFQATT and CDR2 SNEGSKA (reference sequence). The CDR3 DNA reads TGCAGCGATGCCAGGGGGACTGAAGCTTTCTTT. Translated: CSDARGTEAFF.

In this sample, this clone turned up a few times. The chain recombines TRBV29-1 with TRBJ1-1; 11 nucleotides line up with TRBD1. The CDR3 is made up of 15 amino acids. Germline CDR1 reads SQVTM; CDR2 reads ANQGSEA. J was trimmed by 4 bases and V by 5 bases; bases with no gene match: 9. CDR3 sequence: CSVNGQGALGTEAFF. The CDR3 bases are TGCAGCGTTAACGGACAGGGGGCTTTGGGCACTGAAGCTTTCTTT.

This clone has just a few counts. Other DNA sequences in this sample translate to the same CDR3. V usage is TRBV2 and J usage is TRBJ1-5, with no clear D. Trimming left V 6 bases short and J 0 bases short, with 6 bases between. Germline loops: CDR1 SNHLY, CDR2 FYNNEI. This CDR3 has 13 amino acids. CDR3: CASSGDSNQPQHF. The CDR3 DNA sequence: TGTGCCAGCAGCGGCGATAGCAATCAGCCCCAGCATTTT. The full variable domain, its missing parts supplied by reference TRBV2 and TRBJ1-5, is EPEVTQTPSHQVTQMGQEVILRCVPISNHLYFYWYRQILGQKVEFLVSFYNNEISEKSEIFDDQFSVERPDGSNFTLKIRSTKLEDSAMYFCASSGDSNQPQHFGDGTRLSIL.

There are a few counts of this clone. The chain carries TRBV30 and TRBJ2-2; D gene unclear. Germline CDR1 is GTSNPN and CDR2 is SVGIG (reference sequence). The CDR3 totals 13 residues. Trimming shortened V by 0 bases and J by 7 bases, and 9 bases separated the two germline ends. The CDR3 DNA reads TGTGCCTGGAGTGTACGGAGAGACGGGGAGCTGTTTTTT. This sequence encodes CAWSVRRDGELFF.

The CDR3 spells CSRDRGETQYF. The CDR3 bases are TGCAGCCGGGACAGGGGAGAGACCCAGTACTTC. The chain joins TRBV20-1 to TRBJ2-5, with 10 bases aligning to TRBD1. The germline gives CDR1 DFQATT, CDR2 SNEGSKA (reference sequence). The CDR3 runs to 11 residues.

V and J are TRBV4-2 and TRBJ1-2; TRBD1 matches at 8 bases. Germline assignment: CDR1 LGHNA and CDR2 YNFKEQ. J gave up 8 bases and V 1 base, and 6 bases lay outside the gene matches. This CDR3 has 14 amino acids. DNA of the CDR3: TGTGCCAGCAGCCAAGCTCAGACAGGGGAAGGCTACACCTTC. This translates into CASSQAQTGEGYTF.

The CDR3 is CASSQEGFGRDQPQHF. The CDR3 region has the DNA TGCGCCAGCAGCCAAGAAGGATTTGGACGGGATCAGCCCCAGCATTTT. The V and J genes are TRBV4-1 and TRBJ1-5; D is uncertain. The V end was cut by 0 bases, the J end by 5 bases, with 14 bases between. The CDR3 length is 16 residues. The germline CDR1 and CDR2 sequences are MGHRA and YSYEKL.

The CDR3 coding sequence is TGTGCCAGCAGCCCCAGACCCCGCCCGGCCGGGAGCACTGAAGCTTTCTTT. Translated, it gives CASSPRPRPAGSTEAFF. This chain links TRBV27 with TRBJ1-1; no clear D. The CDR3 is 17 residues long. V lost 6 bases, J lost 4 bases, and 24 bases lay in between. Germline loops: CDR1 MNHEY, CDR2 SMNVEV (reference sequence).

This chain connects TRBV7-2 to TRBJ2-7; TRBD1 agrees at 7 bases. Germline V gene data show CDR1 as SGHTA and CDR2 as FQGNSA. The CDR3 has 14 residues. With 5 bases clipped from V and 2 bases from J, the junction kept 6 bases outside the gene matches. The CDR3 DNA sequence: TGTGCCAGCAGCCCCCGGGACAGAACCTACGAGCAGTACTTC. Translating gives CASSPRDRTYEQYF.

The genes are TRBV28 and TRBJ1-5; D is unresolved. V lost 7 bases to trimming and J lost 2 bases, with 6 bases between them. There are 12 residues in the CDR3. Germline V gene sequence: CDR1 MDHEN, CDR2 SYDVKM. In DNA, the CDR3 is TGTGCCAGCATGGTTGGCAATCAGCCCCAGCATTTT. Amino acid sequence: CASMVGNQPQHF.

This chain connects TRBV13 to TRBJ2-2; 10 bases map to TRBD2. V was pared by 1 base and J by 4 bases, with 3 bases of the junction left unmatched. The CDR3 consists of 16 residues. Germline-derived CDR1 and CDR2 are PRHDT and FYEKMQ (reference sequence). The CDR3 region is CASSLEGLAATGELFF. The CDR3 region has the DNA TGTGCCAGCAGCTTAGAAGGACTAGCGGCCACCGGGGAGCTGTTTTTT.

On this clone itself: A junction end diverges from the germline sequence, so it may reflect a read error. This rearrangement joins TRBV6-5 to TRBJ1-2; D is uncertain. This CDR3 has 12 residues. The germline CDR1 and CDR2 sequences are MNHEY and SVGAGI. The CDR3 region is CASSYAEPEGSF. The DNA of the CDR3 is TGTGCCAGCAGTTACGCAGAGCCCGAAGGGAGCTTC.

The rearrangement links TRBV4-2 to TRBJ1-1; D is possibly TRBD1 (5 bases). Per germline, CDR1 LGHNA and CDR2 YNFKEQ. With 1 base removed from V and 7 bases from J, the gap between germline ends came to 10 bases. The CDR3 sequence is 13 residues long. The CDR3 sequence is CASSQAGKREAFF. CDR3 bases: TGTGCCAGCAGCCAAGCAGGGAAGCGTGAAGCTTTCTTT.

The rearrangement joins TRBV5-1 to TRBJ2-7, with D perhaps TRBD1 (5 bases). CDR1 is SGHRS, CDR2 YFSETQ, per germline. Trimming removed 0 bases from V and 2 bases from J, with 15 bases in between. This CDR3 has 16 residues. The CDR3 loop is CASSLAPRPTAYEQYF. CDR3 DNA: TGCGCCAGCAGCTTGGCCCCCCGACCGACAGCCTACGAGCAGTACTTC.